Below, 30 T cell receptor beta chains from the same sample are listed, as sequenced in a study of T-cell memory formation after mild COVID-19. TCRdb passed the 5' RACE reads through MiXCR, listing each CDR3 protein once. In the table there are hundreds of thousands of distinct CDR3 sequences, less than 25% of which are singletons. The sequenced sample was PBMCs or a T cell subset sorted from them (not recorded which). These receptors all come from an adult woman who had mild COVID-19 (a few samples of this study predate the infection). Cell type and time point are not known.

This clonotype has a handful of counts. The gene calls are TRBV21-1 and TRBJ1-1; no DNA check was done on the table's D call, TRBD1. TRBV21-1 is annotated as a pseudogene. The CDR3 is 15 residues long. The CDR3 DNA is TGTGCCAGCAGCCCGGGACAGGGGGTATACACTGAAGCTTTCTTT. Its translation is CASSPGQGVYTEAFF.

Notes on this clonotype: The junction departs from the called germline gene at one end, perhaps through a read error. CDR3 bases: TGTGCCAGCAGTTGGGGAGGGAACCACGAGACCCAGTACTTC. This sequence encodes CASSWGGNHETQYF. This chain connects TRBV6-6 to TRBJ2-5; 7 nucleotides agree with TRBD2. This CDR3 has 14 residues. CDR1 and CDR2 from the germline V gene are MNHNY and SVGAGI (reference sequence).

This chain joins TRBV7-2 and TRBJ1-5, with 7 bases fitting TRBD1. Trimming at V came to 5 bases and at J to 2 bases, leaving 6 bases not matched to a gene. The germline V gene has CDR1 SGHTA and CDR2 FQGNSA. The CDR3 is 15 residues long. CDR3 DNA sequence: TGTGCCAGCAGCACACGACAGGGAGGCAATCAGCCCCAGCATTTT. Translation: CASSTRQGGNQPQHF.

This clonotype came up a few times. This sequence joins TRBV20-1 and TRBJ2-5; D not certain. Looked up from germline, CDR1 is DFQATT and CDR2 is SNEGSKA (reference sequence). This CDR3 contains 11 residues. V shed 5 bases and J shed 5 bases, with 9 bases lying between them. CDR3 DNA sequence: TGCAGTGCTTCCGACCGGGAGACCCAGTACTTC. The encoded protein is CSASDRETQYF.

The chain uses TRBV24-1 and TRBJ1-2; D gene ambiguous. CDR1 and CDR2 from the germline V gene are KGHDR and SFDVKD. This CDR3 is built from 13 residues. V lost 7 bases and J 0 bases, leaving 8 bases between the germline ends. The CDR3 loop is CATREAANYGYTF. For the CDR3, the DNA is TGTGCCACCAGGGAAGCAGCTAACTATGGCTACACCTTC.

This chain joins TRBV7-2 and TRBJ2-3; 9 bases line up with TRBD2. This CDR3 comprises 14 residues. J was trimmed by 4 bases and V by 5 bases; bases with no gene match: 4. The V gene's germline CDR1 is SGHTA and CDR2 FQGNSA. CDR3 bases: TGTGCCAGCAGCCCCTGGACTAGCGCAGATACGCAGTATTTT. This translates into CASSPWTSADTQYF. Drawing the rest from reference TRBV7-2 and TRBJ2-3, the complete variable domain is GAGVSQSPSNKVTEKGKDVELRCDPISGHTALYWYRQSLGQGLEFLIYFQGNSAPDKSGLPSDRFSAERTGGSVSTLTIQRTQQEDSAVYLCASSPWTSADTQYFGPGTRLTVL.

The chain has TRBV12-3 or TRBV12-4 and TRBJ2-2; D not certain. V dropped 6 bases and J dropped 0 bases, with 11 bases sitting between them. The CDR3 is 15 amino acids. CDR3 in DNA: TGTGCCAGCAGCAAGACGGAAACGAACACCGGGGAGCTGTTTTTT. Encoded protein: CASSKTETNTGELFF.

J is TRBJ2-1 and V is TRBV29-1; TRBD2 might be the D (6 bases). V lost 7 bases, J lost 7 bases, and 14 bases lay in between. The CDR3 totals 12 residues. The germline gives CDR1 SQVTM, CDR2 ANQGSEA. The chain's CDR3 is CSALAERNEQFF. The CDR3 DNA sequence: TGCAGCGCCTTAGCGGAGAGAAATGAGCAGTTCTTC.

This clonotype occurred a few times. CDR3 protein: CASSFQTALNTEAFF. DNA of the CDR3: TGTGCCAGCAGCTTTCAGACAGCGCTGAACACTGAAGCTTTCTTT. This chain links TRBV7-8 with TRBJ1-1, with a possible D match to TRBD1 (5 bases). The CDR3 extends over 15 amino acids. The germline gives CDR1 SGHVS, CDR2 FQNEAQ. V lost 3 bases to trimming and J lost 0 bases, with 11 bases between them.

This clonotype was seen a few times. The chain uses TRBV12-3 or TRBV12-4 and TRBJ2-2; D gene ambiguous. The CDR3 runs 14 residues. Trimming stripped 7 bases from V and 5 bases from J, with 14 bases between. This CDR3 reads CASTPFRGTGELFF. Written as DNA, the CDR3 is TGTGCCAGCACCCCTTTTAGAGGAACCGGGGAGCTGTTTTTT.

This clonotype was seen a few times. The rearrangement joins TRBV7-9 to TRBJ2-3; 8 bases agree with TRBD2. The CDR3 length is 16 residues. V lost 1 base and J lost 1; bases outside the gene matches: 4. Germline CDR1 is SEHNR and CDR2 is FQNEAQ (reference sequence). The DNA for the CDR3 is TGTGCCAGCAGCTTAGGCCTGCGGGAGGGCACAGATACGCAGTATTTT. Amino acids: CASSLGLREGTDTQYF.

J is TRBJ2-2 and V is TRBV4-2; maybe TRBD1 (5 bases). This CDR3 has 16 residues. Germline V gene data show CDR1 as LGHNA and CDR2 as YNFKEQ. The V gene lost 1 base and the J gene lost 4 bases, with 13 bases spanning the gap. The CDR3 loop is CASSQVRGWGTGELFF. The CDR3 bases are TGTGCCAGCAGCCAAGTAAGGGGCTGGGGCACCGGGGAGCTGTTTTTT.

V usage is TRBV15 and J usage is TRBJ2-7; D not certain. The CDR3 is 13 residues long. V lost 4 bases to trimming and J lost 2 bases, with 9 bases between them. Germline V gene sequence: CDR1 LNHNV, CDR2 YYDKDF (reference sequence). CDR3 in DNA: TGTGCCACCAGCATGAGTAGAGCCTACGAGCAGTACTTC. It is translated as CATSMSRAYEQYF.

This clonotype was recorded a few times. DNA for the CDR3: TGCGCCAGCAGCCAAGATGCTAGCGGGACCTCCTACGAGCAGTACTTC. Its translation is CASSQDASGTSYEQYF. The chain couples TRBV4-3 to TRBJ2-7; 9 nucleotides agree with TRBD2. The CDR3 loop spans 16 amino acids. In germline, CDR1 is LGHNA, CDR2 YSLEER. The junction had 3 bases not matched to a gene; V was cut back by 0 bases and J by 0 bases.

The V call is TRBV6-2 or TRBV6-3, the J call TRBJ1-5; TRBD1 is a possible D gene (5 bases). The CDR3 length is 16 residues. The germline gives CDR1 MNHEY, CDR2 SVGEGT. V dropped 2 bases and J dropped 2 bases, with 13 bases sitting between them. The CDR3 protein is CASSYRQGQGNQPQHF. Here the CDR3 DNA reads TGTGCCAGCAGTTACAGGCAGGGTCAGGGCAATCAGCCCCAGCATTTT.

CDR3 in DNA: TGCGCCAGCAGCCAAGGAGGGACAGGGGCGCAGTATTTT. Translating it yields CASSQGGTGAQYF. This chain uses TRBV4-1 with TRBJ2-3, with 10 bases fitting TRBD1. The J segment lost 10 bases and the V segment lost 1 base, leaving 2 bases of the junction unmatched. This CDR3 has 13 amino acids. Germline CDR1 MGHRA, CDR2 YSYEKL.

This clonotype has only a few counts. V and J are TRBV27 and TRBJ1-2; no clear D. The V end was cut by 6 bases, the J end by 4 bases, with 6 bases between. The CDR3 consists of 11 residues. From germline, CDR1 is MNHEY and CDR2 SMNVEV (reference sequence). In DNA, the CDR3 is TGTGCCAGCAGGAGCGGCTATGGCTACACCTTC. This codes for CASRSGYGYTF.

DNA of the CDR3: TGTGCCAGCAGCGACGGGTTTGAGCAGTACTTC. Protein sequence: CASSDGFEQYF. V and J are TRBV4-2 and TRBJ2-7; D not resolved. CDR3 length equals 11 residues. Trimming stripped 5 bases from V and 7 bases from J, with 9 bases between. CDR1 and CDR2 (germline): LGHNA, YNFKEQ.

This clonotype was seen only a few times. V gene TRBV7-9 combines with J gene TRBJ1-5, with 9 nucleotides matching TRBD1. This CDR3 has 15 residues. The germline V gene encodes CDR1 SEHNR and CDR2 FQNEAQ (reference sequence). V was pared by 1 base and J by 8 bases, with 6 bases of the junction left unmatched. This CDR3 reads CASSLGWDREEPQHF. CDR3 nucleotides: TGTGCCAGCAGCTTAGGATGGGACAGGGAGGAGCCCCAGCATTTT.

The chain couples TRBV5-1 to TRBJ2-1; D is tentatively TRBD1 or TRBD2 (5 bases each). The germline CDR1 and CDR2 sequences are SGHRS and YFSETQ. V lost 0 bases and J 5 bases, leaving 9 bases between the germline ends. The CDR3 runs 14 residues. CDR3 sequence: CASSLVGADNEQFF. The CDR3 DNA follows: TGCGCCAGCAGCTTGGTCGGGGCCGACAATGAGCAGTTCTTC.

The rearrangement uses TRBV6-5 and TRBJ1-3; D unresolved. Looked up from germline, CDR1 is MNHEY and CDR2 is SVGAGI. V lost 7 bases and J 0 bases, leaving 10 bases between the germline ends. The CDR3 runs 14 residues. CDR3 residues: CASMVGPSGNTIYF. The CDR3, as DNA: TGTGCCAGCATGGTGGGTCCCTCTGGAAACACCATATATTTT.

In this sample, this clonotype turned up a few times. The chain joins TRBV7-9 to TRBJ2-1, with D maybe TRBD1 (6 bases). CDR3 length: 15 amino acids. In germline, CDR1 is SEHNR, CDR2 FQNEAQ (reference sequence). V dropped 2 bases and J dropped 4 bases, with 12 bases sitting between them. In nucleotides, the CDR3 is TGTGCCAGCAGCTTAATGGGACATGGTTACAATGAGCAGTTCTTC. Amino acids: CASSLMGHGYNEQFF.

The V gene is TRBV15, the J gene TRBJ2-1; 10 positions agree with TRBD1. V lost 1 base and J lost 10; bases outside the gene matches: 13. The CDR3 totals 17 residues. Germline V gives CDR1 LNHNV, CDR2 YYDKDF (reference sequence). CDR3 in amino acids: CATSRVATGGAKSEQFF. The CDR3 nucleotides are TGTGCCACCAGCAGAGTCGCGACAGGGGGCGCGAAATCAGAGCAGTTCTTC.

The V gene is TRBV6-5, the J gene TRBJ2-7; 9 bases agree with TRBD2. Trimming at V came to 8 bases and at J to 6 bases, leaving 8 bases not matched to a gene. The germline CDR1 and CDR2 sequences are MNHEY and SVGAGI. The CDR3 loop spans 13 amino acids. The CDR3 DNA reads TGTGCCAGCGGCCCAGGACTAGCGTCCGAGCAGTACTTC. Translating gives CASGPGLASEQYF.

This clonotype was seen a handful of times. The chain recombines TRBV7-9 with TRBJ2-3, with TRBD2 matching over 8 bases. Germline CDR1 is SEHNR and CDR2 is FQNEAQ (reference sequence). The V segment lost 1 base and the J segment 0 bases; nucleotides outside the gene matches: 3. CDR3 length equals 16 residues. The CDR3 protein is CASSLVASGSTDTQYF. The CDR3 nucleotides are TGTGCCAGCAGCTTAGTCGCTAGCGGGAGCACAGATACGCAGTATTTT. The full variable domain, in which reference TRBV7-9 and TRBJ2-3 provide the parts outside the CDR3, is DTGVSQNPRHKITKRGQNVTFRCDPISEHNRLYWYRQTLGQGPEFLTYFQNEAQLEKSRLLSDRFSAERPKGSFSTLEIQRTEQGDSAMYLCASSLVASGSTDTQYFGPGTRLTVL.

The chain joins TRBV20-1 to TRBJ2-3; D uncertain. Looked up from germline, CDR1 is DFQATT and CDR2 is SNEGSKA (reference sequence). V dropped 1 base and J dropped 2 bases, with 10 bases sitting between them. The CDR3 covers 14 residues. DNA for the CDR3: TGCAGTGCTAGAGTACAGCCCCTCACAGATACGCAGTATTTT. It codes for CSARVQPLTDTQYF.

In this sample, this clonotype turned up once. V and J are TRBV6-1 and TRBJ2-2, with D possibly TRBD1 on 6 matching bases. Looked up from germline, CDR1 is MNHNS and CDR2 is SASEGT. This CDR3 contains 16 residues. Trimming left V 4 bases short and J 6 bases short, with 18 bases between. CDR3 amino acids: CASSGIGQLSSGELFF. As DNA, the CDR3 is TGTGCCAGCAGTGGGATCGGACAGCTAAGCTCCGGGGAGCTGTTTTTT.

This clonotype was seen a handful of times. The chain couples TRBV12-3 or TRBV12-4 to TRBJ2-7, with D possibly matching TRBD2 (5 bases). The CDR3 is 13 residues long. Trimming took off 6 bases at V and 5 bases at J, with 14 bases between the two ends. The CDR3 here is CASSPLRAHEQYF. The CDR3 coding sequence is TGTGCCAGCAGCCCCTTGCGGGCCCACGAGCAGTACTTC.

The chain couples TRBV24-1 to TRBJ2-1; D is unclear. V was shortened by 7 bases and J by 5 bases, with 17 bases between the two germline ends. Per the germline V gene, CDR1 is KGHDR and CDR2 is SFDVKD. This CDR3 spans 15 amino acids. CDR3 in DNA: TGTGCCACCAGCTCCCCGGGCAGGCCAAACAATGAGCAGTTCTTC. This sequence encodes CATSSPGRPNNEQFF.

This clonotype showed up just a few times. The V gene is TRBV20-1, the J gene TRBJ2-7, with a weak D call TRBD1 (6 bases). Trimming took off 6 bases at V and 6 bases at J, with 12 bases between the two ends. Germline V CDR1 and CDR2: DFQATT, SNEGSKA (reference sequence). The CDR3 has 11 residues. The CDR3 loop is CSARGVSEQYF. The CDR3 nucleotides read TGCAGTGCCAGGGGAGTTTCCGAGCAGTACTTC.